This T cell receptor beta chain stems from a study of T cells after posttransplantation cyclophosphamide. Findings and caveats of the study: Donor-recipient repertoire similarity was low at 1-2 months, rising over year one. Blood and skin or GI T cell repertoires showed limited TRB overlap. TRB clonality was highly associated with recipient CMV seropositivity and reactivation.

Trimming stripped 7 bases from V and 7 bases from J, with 22 bases between. The CDR3 sequence is 15 residues long. Germline-derived CDR1 and CDR2 are MDHEN and SYDVKM. The related graft donor's blood sample was taken on the day of bone marrow donation. The table lists this clone with a few counts. Its antigen is undetermined. Profiling relied on immunoSEQ multiplex PCR, and the TCRdb table lists in-frame clones only, not all of them. The repertoire holds about 52,000 clones, with 85% to 95% as singletons. This chain connects TRBV28 to TRBJ1-2; D is possibly TRBD1 (5 bases). Sequenced material: PBMCs. The clonotype originates from a woman aged 30 to 39 in good health and a related stem cell transplant donor. CDR3 in DNA: TGTGCCAGCACTCCTAGTGGGGGGGGAGTTGGTGGCTACACCTTC. It encodes CASTPSGGGVGGYTF.